This T cell receptor (beta chain) was sequenced for a study of blood T cell dynamics during melanoma immunotherapy. The time point denotes: week 3, after first cycle of checkpoint inhibitor. Sequenced by immunoSEQ multiplex PCR; TCRdb stores in-frame clones only, minus some. In the table there are about 16,000 clones, approximately 94% of which are singletons. Trimming cost V 2 bases and J 1 base, with 13 bases left between them. This CDR3 is 15 amino acids long. Germline CDR1 is SQVTM and CDR2 is ANQGSEA. The receptor was isolated from a human donor with melanoma. V and J are TRBV29-1 and TRBJ2-3; tentative D call: TRBD2 (6 bases). The sequenced sample was effector memory CD8+ T cells from blood, obtained from a patient treated with checkpoint blockade. CDR3 sequence: CSVERGGIGTDTQYF. In DNA form, the CDR3 reads TGCAGCGTTGAAAGGGGCGGGATCGGCACAGATACGCAGTATTTT.